These T cell receptor beta chains were read from a single sample in a study of cytomegalovirus exposure and HLA in healthy donors. Sequencing used immunoSEQ multiplex PCR; TCRdb keeps in-frame clones, though not all of them. This sample yields 280,000 or so clones, of which around 90% are seen a single time; roughly 2.3% belongs to the top ten. Sequencing was performed on PBMCs. These receptors were taken from a woman between 18 and 29 years old in good health and CMV-seronegative. Each CDR3 is given with its conserved first and last residue. D genes are given only for firm matches. Expanded clones get a size class; other rows say once, few or many, or leave the size out.

clone_size d_call j_call v_call cdr3_nt cdr3_aa
NA NA TRBJ2-5 TRBV2 TGTGCCAGCAGTGATTGGGTCAGGGAGACCCAGTACTTC CASSDWVRETQYF
NA TRBD1 TRBJ1-5 TRBV5-1 TGCGCCAGCAGCTTGGGGACAGGGGCCGTTCAGCCCCAGCATTTT CASSLGTGAVQPQHF
NA NA TRBJ1-5 TRBV29-1 TGCAGCGTTGGTTTCGGTACAGGTAGCAATCAGCCCCAGCATTTT CSVGFGTGSNQPQHF
NA TRBD1 TRBJ1-1 TRBV6-1 TGTGCCAGCAGTCGGGACAGAGTGAACACTGAAGCTTTCTTT CASSRDRVNTEAFF
NA TRBD2 TRBJ2-1 TRBV2 TGTGCCAGCAGTGAGATATTAGCGGGGGGGTACAATGAGCAGTTCTTC CASSEILAGGYNEQFF
NA TRBD2 TRBJ2-1 TRBV27 TGTGCCAGCAGTTTTTTGACTAGCGGGCGAGTCTCCTACAATGAGCAGTTCTTC CASSFLTSGRVSYNEQFF
NA NA TRBJ1-1 TRBV5-8 TGTGCCAGCAGCTTTTCGGGAGGGGGTTTCACTGAAGCTTTCTTT CASSFSGGGFTEAFF
NA TRBD1 TRBJ2-7 TRBV6-5 TGTGCCAGCAGTTACTCGAGACAGGGGGCTTACGAGCAGTACTTC CASSYSRQGAYEQYF
NA TRBD2 TRBJ2-2 TRBV7-6 TGTGCCAGCAGCTTAGGCGGGGGGAACACCGGGGAGCTGTTTTTT CASSLGGGNTGELFF
NA NA TRBJ1-1 TRBV5-4 TGTGCCAGCAGCTTGGTTGATCGGACAGTTTCTGAAGCTTTCTTT CASSLVDRTVSEAFF
NA TRBD1 TRBJ1-6 TRBV5-8 TGTGCCAGCAGCTTGACAGGGGTTAATTCACCCCTCCACTTT CASSLTGVNSPLHF
NA TRBD1 TRBJ1-3 TRBV6-5 TGTGCCAGCAGAGGGACAGCTGGAAACACCATATATTTT CASRGTAGNTIYF
once NA TRBJ2-5 TRBV7-2 TGTGCCAGCAGCTTACGAAGAGCGGTGAAGACCCAGTACTTC CASSLRRAVKTQYF
NA NA TRBJ2-2 TRBV9 TGTGCCAGCCGGACAGCGAACACCGGGGAGCTGTTTTTT CASRTANTGELFF
NA NA TRBJ2-1 TRBV4-1 TGCGCCAGCAGCCAGCGACTGGGCTCCTACAATGAGCAGTTCTTC CASSQRLGSYNEQFF
NA NA TRBJ1-3 TRBV5-6 TGTGCCAGCAGCTTGGACGGTACTGGAAACACCATATATTTT CASSLDGTGNTIYF
NA NA TRBJ2-7 TRBV27 TGTGCCAGCAGTTTATCGATGGCCTCCTACGAGCAGTACTTC CASSLSMASYEQYF
NA NA TRBJ1-6 TRBV2 TGTGCCAGCAGACCGGGGGGCTACTCACCCCTCCACTTT CASRPGGYSPLHF
NA NA TRBJ2-1 TRBV27 TGTGCCAGCAGCAGATACAGATCTTCTTACAATGAGCAGTTCTTC CASSRYRSSYNEQFF